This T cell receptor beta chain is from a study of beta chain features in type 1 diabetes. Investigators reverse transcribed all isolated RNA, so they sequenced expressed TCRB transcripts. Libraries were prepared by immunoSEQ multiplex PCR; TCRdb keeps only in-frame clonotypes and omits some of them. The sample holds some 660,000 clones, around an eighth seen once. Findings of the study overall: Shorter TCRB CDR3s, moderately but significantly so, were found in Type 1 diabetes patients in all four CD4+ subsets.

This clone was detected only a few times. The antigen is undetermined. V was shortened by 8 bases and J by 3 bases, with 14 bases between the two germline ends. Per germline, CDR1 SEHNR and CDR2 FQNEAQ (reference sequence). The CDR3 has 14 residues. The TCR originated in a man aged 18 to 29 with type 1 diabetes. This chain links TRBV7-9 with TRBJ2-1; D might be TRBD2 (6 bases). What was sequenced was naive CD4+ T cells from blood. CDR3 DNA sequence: TGTGCCAGCCTTGTCGAGGAGGGCTACAATGAGCAGTTCTTC. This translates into CASLVEEGYNEQFF.